Following are 12 T cell receptor beta chains from one sample sequenced in a study of T cell therapy after organ transplantation. The table came from immunoSEQ multiplex PCR; TCRdb's copy has only in-frame clones and leaves some out. The sample gives approximately 3,900 clones, roughly 66% of which show up once; approximately 37% is in the top ten. Their antigens remain unidentified. As to time point: 20-29 weeks after completion of therapy. Here the sequenced sample was CD8+ T cells from blood, taken after autologous CMV-specific T cell therapy. All receptors derive from a human patient who had received a solid organ transplant and had CMV disease. Some of the T cells might come from the graft donor.

V is TRBV5-5 and J is TRBJ2-7; 9 bases agree with TRBD2. The ends lost 0 bases at V and 4 bases at J; junction bases unmatched: 5. Germline V gene data show CDR1 as SGHKS and CDR2 as YYEKEE (reference sequence). The CDR3 spans 15 residues. CDR3 sequence reads: CASSLDGLAGYEQYV. The CDR3 DNA reads as TGTGCCAGCAGCTTGGATGGTCTAGCGGGGTACGAGCAGTACGTC.

Relative to its sample, this clone is medium-sized. The gene calls are TRBV7-8 and TRBJ2-7; tentative D call: TRBD2 (7 bases). Trimming took off 0 bases at V and 7 bases at J, with 13 bases between the two ends. Germline V lookup: CDR1 SGHVS, CDR2 FQNEAQ. This CDR3 is built from 14 residues. Written as DNA, the CDR3 is TGTGCCAGCAGCTTAGCGAATGAGGGGGGGGAGCAGTACTTC. Its protein product is CASSLANEGGEQYF.

This chain joins TRBV5-6 and TRBJ2-3; 10 bases are shared with TRBD2. CDR3 length equals 18 residues. Germline CDR1 and CDR2: SGHDT and YYEEEE. V lost 0 bases and J lost 4; bases outside the gene matches: 11. The CDR3 region has the DNA TGTGCCAGCAGCTTGGGGGCTAGCGGGAGTTCACTTTCAGATACGCAGTATTTT. This encodes CASSLGASGSSLSDTQYF.

This chain links TRBV19 with TRBJ2-1, with 10 bases fitting TRBD2. Germline assignment: CDR1 LNHDA and CDR2 SQIVND (reference sequence). V gave up 3 bases and J gave up 0 bases; unmatched junction bases: 5. The CDR3 is made up of 17 amino acids. The CDR3 coding sequence is TGTGCCAGTAGTATGACTAGCGGGCGGAGCTCCTACAATGAGCAGTTCTTC. The encoded protein is CASSMTSGRSSYNEQFF. The whole variable domain, filled in from reference TRBV19 and TRBJ2-1, reads DGGITQSPKYLFRKEGQNVTLSCEQNLNHDAMYWYRQDPGQGLRLIYYSQIVNDFQKGDIAEGYSVSREKKESFPLTVTSAQKNPTAFYLCASSMTSGRSSYNEQFFGPGTRLTVL.

DNA for the CDR3: TGTGCCAGCAGCCCCGGATGGACAGGGGATATCTCTGGGGCCAACGTCCTGACTTTC. It is translated as CASSPGWTGDISGANVLTF. The rearrangement links TRBV7-8 to TRBJ2-6; 9 bases line up with TRBD1. Germline values: CDR1 SGHVS, CDR2 FQNEAQ. V dropped 5 bases and J dropped 0; count of bases not matched to a gene: 11. This CDR3 has 19 amino acids.

The V gene is TRBV4-1, the J gene TRBJ2-5; D remains unclear. Germline CDR1 reads MGHRA; CDR2 reads YSYEKL. This CDR3 is 17 amino acids long. Trimming took 0 bases from V and 5 from J, leaving 19 bases between them. Here the CDR3 reads CASSQDPSYSLGETQYF. The CDR3 region has the DNA TGCGCCAGCAGCCAAGACCCCTCTTATAGCCTGGGGGAGACCCAGTACTTC.

The CDR3 region has the DNA TGTGCCAGCCGAGGGGGGACTAGCGGGGACACCTACGAGCAGTACTTC. This gives the protein CASRGGTSGDTYEQYF. The chain uses TRBV27 and TRBJ2-7; 13 bases match TRBD2. Germline loops: CDR1 MNHEY, CDR2 SMNVEV (reference sequence). The trim removed 8 bases at V and 2 bases at J, leaving 9 bases unmatched. The CDR3 runs to 16 residues.

The chain has TRBV7-2 and TRBJ1-4, with no clear D. From germline, CDR1 is SGHTA and CDR2 FQGNSA. This CDR3 contains 15 residues. V dropped 6 bases and J dropped 7 bases, with 18 bases sitting between them. Written as DNA, the CDR3 is TGTGCCAGCAGACAAGACCCCACCGCGACTGAAAAACTGTTTTTT. Protein: CASRQDPTATEKLFF.

The chain carries TRBV6-1 and TRBJ2-4, with TRBD1 matching over 7 bases. Germline V gene data show CDR1 as MNHNS and CDR2 as SASEGT. The CDR3 extends over 15 amino acids. Unmatched junction bases numbered 8, after V lost 1 base and J lost 8 bases. The CDR3 loop is CASSEVKGAGDIQYF. The CDR3 region has the DNA TGTGCCAGCAGTGAAGTTAAGGGGGCAGGGGACATTCAGTACTTC.

The gene calls are TRBV6-5 and TRBJ2-7; D is possibly TRBD2 (6 bases). Germline CDR1 MNHEY, CDR2 SVGAGI. This CDR3 is 14 amino acids long. V was trimmed by 5 bases and J by 2 bases, leaving 13 bases between them. CDR3 nucleotides: TGTGCCAGCAGTCTGCTAGCGATACCCTACGAGCAGTACTTC. This encodes CASSLLAIPYEQYF.

V is TRBV11-2 and J is TRBJ2-3, with 7 bases fitting TRBD2. CDR3 length equals 14 residues. The junction had 5 bases not matched to a gene; V was cut back by 4 bases and J by 4 bases. Per the germline V gene, CDR1 is SGHAT and CDR2 is FQNNGV. CDR3 nucleotide sequence: TGTGCCAGCAGCTCCTGGGGGGGTTCAGATACGCAGTATTTT. This gives the protein CASSSWGGSDTQYF. The entire variable domain, with the rest obtained from reference TRBV11-2 and TRBJ2-3, is as follows: EAGVAQSPRYKIIEKRQSVAFWCNPISGHATLYWYQQILGQGPKLLIQFQNNGVVDDSQLPKDRFSAERLKGVDSTLKIQPAKLEDSAVYLCASSSWGGSDTQYFGPGTRLTVL.

By share, this clone counts as medium-sized. CDR3 region: CAISEAGAGGNQPQHF. CDR3 sequence (DNA): TGTGCCATCAGTGAGGCGGGGGCCGGGGGCAATCAGCCCCAGCATTTT. The chain has TRBV10-3 and TRBJ1-5, with D tentatively TRBD1 (6 bases). The CDR3 contains 16 residues. V was clipped by 2 bases and J by 2 bases, with 13 bases between them. CDR1 is ENHRY and CDR2 is SYGVKD in the germline V gene.